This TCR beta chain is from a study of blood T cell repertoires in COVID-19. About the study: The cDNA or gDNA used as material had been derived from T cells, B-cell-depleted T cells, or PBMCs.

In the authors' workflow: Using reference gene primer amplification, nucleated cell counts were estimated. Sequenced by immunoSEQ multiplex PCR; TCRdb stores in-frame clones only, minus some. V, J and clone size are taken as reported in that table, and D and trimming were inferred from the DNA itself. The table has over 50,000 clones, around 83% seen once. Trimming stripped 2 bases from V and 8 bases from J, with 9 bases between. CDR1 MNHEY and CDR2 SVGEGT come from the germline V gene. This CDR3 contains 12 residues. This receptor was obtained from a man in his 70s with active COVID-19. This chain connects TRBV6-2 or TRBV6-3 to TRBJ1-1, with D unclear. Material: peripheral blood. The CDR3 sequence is CASSYPYSEAFF. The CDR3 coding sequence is TGTGCCAGCAGTTACCCTTACTCCGAAGCTTTCTTT.